This TCR beta chain was identified during a study of tumour-infiltrating T cells in Burkitt lymphoma. The trim removed 3 bases at V and 2 bases at J, leaving 4 bases unmatched. This CDR3 is 16 amino acids long. Germline loops: CDR1 LGHNA, CDR2 YSLEER. This clone was seen more than once but under ten times. Produced via immunoSEQ multiplex PCR; TCRdb's table is partial and in-frame only. The profile shows about 4,800 clones, around an eighth of them singletons. The rearrangement joins TRBV4-3 to TRBJ2-3; the match to TRBD2 covers 11 bases. This receptor was obtained from a human donor with Burkitt lymphoma. The sequenced material came from tumor tissue. The CDR3 reads CASSQGTSGDTDTQYF. In DNA form, the CDR3 reads TGCGCCAGCAGCCAGGGGACTAGCGGCGACACAGATACGCAGTATTTT.